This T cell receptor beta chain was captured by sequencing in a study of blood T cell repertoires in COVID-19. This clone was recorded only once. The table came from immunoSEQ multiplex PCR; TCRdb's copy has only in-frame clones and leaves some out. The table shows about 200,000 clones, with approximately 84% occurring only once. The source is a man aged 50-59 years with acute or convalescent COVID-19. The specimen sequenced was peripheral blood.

This CDR3 reads CATSRTGNTGELFF. CDR3 DNA: TGTGCCACCAGCCGAACAGGGAACACCGGGGAGCTGTTTTTT. This chain connects TRBV24-1 to TRBJ2-2; tentatively, D is TRBD1 (5 bases). This CDR3 has 14 residues. Trimming stripped 7 bases from V and 1 base from J, with 9 bases between. Per germline, CDR1 KGHDR and CDR2 SFDVKD.